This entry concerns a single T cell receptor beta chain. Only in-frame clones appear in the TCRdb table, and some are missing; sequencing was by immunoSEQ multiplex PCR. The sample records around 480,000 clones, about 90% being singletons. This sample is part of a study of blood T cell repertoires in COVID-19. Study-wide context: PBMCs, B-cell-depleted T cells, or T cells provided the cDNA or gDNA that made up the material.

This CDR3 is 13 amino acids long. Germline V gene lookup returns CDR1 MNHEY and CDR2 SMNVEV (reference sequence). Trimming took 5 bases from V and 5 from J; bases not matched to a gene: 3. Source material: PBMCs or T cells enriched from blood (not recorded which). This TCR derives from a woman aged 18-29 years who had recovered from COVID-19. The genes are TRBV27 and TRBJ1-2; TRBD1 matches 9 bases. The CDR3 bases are TGTGCCAGCAGTCAGGGGACAGGGTATGGCTACACCTTC. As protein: CASSQGTGYGYTF.